These 22 T cell receptor beta chains originate from one sample sequenced in a study of cytomegalovirus exposure and HLA in healthy donors. The assay was immunoSEQ multiplex PCR, and TCRdb's table has in-frame clones only and misses some. The data contain tens of thousands of clones, approximately 94% of them singletons. Specimen: PBMCs. The receptors were gathered from a man aged 18 to 29 in good health and CMV-seropositive.

V usage is TRBV6-1 and J usage is TRBJ1-3; 8 bases fit TRBD1. The CDR3 length is 16 residues. Germline assignment: CDR1 MNHNS and CDR2 SASEGT. Germline trimming cut 2 bases from V and 2 bases from J; bases unmatched to any gene: 5. The chain's CDR3 is CASSESLTGAGNTIYF. In DNA form, the CDR3 reads TGTGCCAGCAGTGAATCCCTGACAGGGGCTGGAAACACCATATATTTT.

Here the CDR3 reads CASSREWGPANYGYTF. Here the CDR3 DNA reads TGTGCCAGTAGCCGAGAGTGGGGGCCGGCTAACTATGGCTACACCTTC. The chain is built from TRBV19 and TRBJ1-2, with D perhaps TRBD1 (6 bases). Deletions cut 6 bases from V and 0 bases from J, with 17 bases between. The germline V gene encodes CDR1 LNHDA and CDR2 SQIVND (reference sequence). This CDR3 contains 16 residues.

As for this clone: The same CDR3 also results from other DNA sequences found in this sample. CDR3: CASSSDAARITLHF. The CDR3 DNA sequence: TGTGCCAGCAGCTCCGATGCGGCCCGGATCACCCTCCACTTT. The rearrangement links TRBV7-9 to TRBJ1-6, with D uncertain. Trimming shortened V by 4 bases and J by 14 bases, and 18 bases separated the two germline ends. The CDR3 is made up of 14 amino acids. The V gene's germline CDR1 is SEHNR and CDR2 FQNEAQ (reference sequence).

This chain connects TRBV5-4 to TRBJ1-1, with D uncertain. The CDR3 contains 14 residues. Deletions cut 4 bases from V and 8 bases from J, with 18 bases between. The V gene's germline CDR1 is SGHNT and CDR2 YYREEE (reference sequence). Here the CDR3 DNA reads TGTGCCAGCAGCCTCGAGGGTAACACGGTAGAAGCTTTCTTT. This translates into CASSLEGNTVEAFF.

The genes are TRBV25-1 and TRBJ2-2; 9 bases align to TRBD2. Germline V gene data show CDR1 as MGHDK and CDR2 as SYGVNS. Unmatched junction bases numbered 10, after V lost 4 bases and J lost 4 bases. There are 17 residues in the CDR3. The chain's CDR3 is CASSGLLAGPITGELFF. In nucleotides, the CDR3 is TGTGCCAGCAGTGGCCTGCTAGCGGGGCCAATCACCGGGGAGCTGTTTTTT.

The CDR3 reads CAIRTGGDTEAFF. The CDR3 DNA reads as TGTGCCATCAGGACAGGGGGAGACACTGAAGCTTTCTTT. The chain recombines TRBV10-3 with TRBJ1-1; TRBD1 matches at 9 bases. Trimming cost V 6 bases and J 3 bases; bases outside gene matches: 2. The germline V gene encodes CDR1 ENHRY and CDR2 SYGVKD. This CDR3 region has 13 residues.

This rearrangement joins TRBV18 to TRBJ2-1, with 9 bases that match TRBD2. The J segment lost 4 bases and the V segment lost 5 bases, leaving 15 bases of the junction unmatched. CDR3 length: 18 amino acids. Per the germline V gene, CDR1 is KGHSH and CDR2 is LQKENI. The DNA of the CDR3 is TGTGCCAGCTCAACGCTCAATATTGCTAGCGGGGAGTACAATGAGCAGTTCTTC. It codes for CASSTLNIASGEYNEQFF.

CDR3 bases: TGTGCCTGGACCTCTCTCGGACAGGGGGATTCACCCCTCCACTTT. Translating gives CAWTSLGQGDSPLHF. The V and J genes are TRBV30 and TRBJ1-6; 10 nucleotides agree with TRBD1. With V trimmed by 4 bases and J by 8 bases, 8 bases remained unmatched. The CDR3 is 15 residues long. Germline CDR1 is GTSNPN and CDR2 is SVGIG (reference sequence).

The chain couples TRBV6-1 to TRBJ2-1; 11 nucleotides match TRBD2. The V and J ends lost 5 bases and 4 bases, in that order; junction bases with no gene match: 4. The CDR3 is made up of 15 amino acids. From germline, CDR1 is MNHNS and CDR2 SASEGT. The CDR3 protein is CASSRGLADYNEQFF. The CDR3, as DNA: TGTGCCAGCAGTAGGGGACTAGCGGATTACAATGAGCAGTTCTTC.

This clone ranks as medium-sized. The chain is built from TRBV6-5 and TRBJ2-1; 8 nucleotides match TRBD2. The length of the CDR3 is 15 residues. Germline V lookup: CDR1 MNHEY, CDR2 SVGAGI. V trimming: 6 bases; J trimming: 6 bases; junction bases outside the gene matches: 10. CDR3 loop: CASSRLLGTSNEQFF. For the CDR3, the DNA is TGTGCCAGCAGCAGACTTTTGGGGACTAGCAATGAGCAGTTCTTC.

Points on this clone: One end of the junction does not line up with germline, which may come from a read error. Different DNA sequences within this sample yield the same CDR3. The chain combines TRBV7-9 with TRBJ2-2, with 14 bases identical to TRBD2. CDR3 size: 18 residues. Germline V lookup: CDR1 SEHNR, CDR2 FQNEAQ (reference sequence). The CDR3 spells CASSPTSGRGYHTGELFF. In nucleotides, the CDR3 is TGTGCTAGCAGCCCGACTAGCGGGAGGGGCTATCACACCGGGGAGCTGTTTTTT. Full variable domain (remainder filled in from reference TRBV7-9 and TRBJ2-2): DTGVSQNPRHKITKRGQNVTFRCDPISEHNRLYWYRQTLGQGPEFLTYFQNEAQLEKSRLLSDRFSAERPKGSFSTLEIQRTEQGDSAMYLCASSPTSGRGYHTGELFFGEGSRLTVL.

V gene TRBV6-5 combines with J gene TRBJ2-3, with D possibly TRBD1 on 6 matching bases. This CDR3 is 13 amino acids long. Trimming pared 4 bases from V and 7 bases from J, leaving 12 bases between. Germline CDR1 MNHEY, CDR2 SVGAGI. This CDR3 reads CASSSETGNTQYF. The CDR3 coding sequence is TGTGCCAGCAGTTCGGAAACAGGGAATACGCAGTATTTT.

V gene TRBV19 combines with J gene TRBJ2-7; 9 nucleotides align to TRBD1. The V gene's germline CDR1 is LNHDA and CDR2 SQIVND (reference sequence). This CDR3 spans 15 amino acids. V was clipped by 3 bases and J by 5 bases; unmatched bases: 8. The CDR3 bases are TGTGCCAGTAGTATGGGGACAGGGCCCTATAACGAGCAGTACTTC. This translates into CASSMGTGPYNEQYF.

The CDR3 DNA reads as TGTGCCACTGGGGAGGGTTTCGGCTATGGCTACACCTTC. Translating it yields CATGEGFGYGYTF. The chain recombines TRBV19 with TRBJ1-2; no clear D gene. Deletions cut 10 bases from V and 4 bases from J, with 16 bases between. The CDR3 is made up of 13 amino acids. Germline V lookup: CDR1 LNHDA, CDR2 SQIVND (reference sequence). Full variable domain (remainder filled in from reference TRBV19 and TRBJ1-2): DGGITQSPKYLFRKEGQNVTLSCEQNLNHDAMYWYRQDPGQGLRLIYYSQIVNDFQKGDIAEGYSVSREKKESFPLTVTSAQKNPTAFYLCATGEGFGYGYTFGSGTRLTVV.

V is TRBV29-1 and J is TRBJ2-3; D is perhaps TRBD2 (6 bases). CDR1 is SQVTM, CDR2 ANQGSEA, per germline. V was shortened by 5 bases and J by 0 bases, with 12 bases between the two germline ends. The CDR3 is 14 residues long. This chain's CDR3 is CSVPSRGSTDTQYF. CDR3 nucleotide sequence: TGCAGCGTTCCTTCCCGGGGGAGCACAGATACGCAGTATTTT.

V gene TRBV7-9 combines with J gene TRBJ1-6; D ambiguous. V lost 5 bases, J lost 15 bases, and 14 bases lay in between. Germline V gene lookup returns CDR1 SEHNR and CDR2 FQNEAQ (reference sequence). The CDR3 is made up of 12 amino acids. The CDR3: CASSRGVEHLHF. CDR3 coding DNA: TGTGCCAGCAGCCGCGGGGTGGAACACCTCCACTTT.

V is TRBV4-1 and J is TRBJ1-2; 7 bases agree with TRBD1. The CDR3 consists of 14 residues. Germline trimming cut 0 bases from V and 4 bases from J; bases unmatched to any gene: 2. Germline CDR1 is MGHRA and CDR2 is YSYEKL. CDR3 nucleotides: TGCGCCAGCAGCCAAGATCCAGGGGGCTATGGCTACACCTTC. The encoded protein is CASSQDPGGYGYTF.

The J gene is TRBJ1-3, the V gene TRBV9; D gene uncertain. Trimming took off 3 bases at V and 2 bases at J, with 15 bases between the two ends. CDR1 and CDR2 (germline): SGDLS, YYNGEE. The CDR3 runs 16 residues. CDR3 DNA: TGTGCCAGCAGCGGTCGCTTCCCGGGAACTGGAAACACCATATATTTT. This gives the protein CASSGRFPGTGNTIYF.

The rearrangement joins TRBV29-1 to TRBJ2-5; 7 positions match TRBD2. This CDR3 has 15 amino acids. Germline V gene data show CDR1 as SQVTM and CDR2 as ANQGSEA. Trimming cost V 6 bases and J 4 bases; bases outside gene matches: 14. For the CDR3, the DNA is TGCAGCGTCACAGCGGGACTGGCTTCCGGAGAGACCCAGTACTTC. Protein product: CSVTAGLASGETQYF. The variable domain in full, completed from reference TRBV29-1 and TRBJ2-5, reads SAVISQKPSRDICQRGTSLTIQCQVDSQVTMMFWYRQQPGQSLTLIATANQGSEATYESGFVIDKFPISRPNLTFSTLTVSNMSPEDSSIYLCSVTAGLASGETQYFGPGTRLLVL.

The chain employs TRBV19 and TRBJ2-5, with a weak D call TRBD2 (7 bases). Trimming left V 5 bases short and J 3 bases short, with 13 bases between. This CDR3 is 14 amino acids long. Germline V gives CDR1 LNHDA, CDR2 SQIVND (reference sequence). The CDR3 DNA reads TGTGCCAGTAGTTTTACAGGGAGGGAAGAGACCCAGTACTTC. The encoded protein is CASSFTGREETQYF.

The chain is built from TRBV18 and TRBJ1-5, with 7 bases matching TRBD1. After removal of 5 bases from V and 0 bases from J, the junction contained 7 bases not matched to a gene. CDR1 is KGHSH and CDR2 is LQKENI in the germline V gene. The CDR3 length is 16 residues. CDR3 residues: CASSAGQVYSNQPQHF. As DNA, the CDR3 is TGTGCCAGCTCAGCAGGACAGGTCTATAGCAATCAGCCCCAGCATTTT.

The rearrangement joins TRBV11-2 to TRBJ2-2; no firm D call. The length of the CDR3 is 15 residues. Trimming took off 4 bases at V and 0 bases at J, with 9 bases between the two ends. The germline CDR1 and CDR2 sequences are SGHAT and FQNNGV. Here the CDR3 reads CASSSRYTNTGELFF. DNA of the CDR3: TGTGCCAGCAGCTCCCGATACACGAACACCGGGGAGCTGTTTTTT.